This TCR beta chain comes out of a study of T-cell memory formation after mild COVID-19. Study background: TCR clusters were mostly confined to one donor each.

V was cut by 4 bases and J by 0 bases, with 10 bases left in between. Germline lookup yields CDR1 DFQATT and CDR2 SNEGSKA (reference sequence). CDR3 length equals 13 residues. The sample holds a few counts of this clonotype. What it binds is not known. Study results and limitations: The study detected some responding clones in pre-infection memory, suggesting cross-reactive memory joined. The study found contracting CD4+ clones mainly in CM and EM and contracting CD8+ clones in EMRA. CD4/CD8 balance held among clones contracting day 15 to 85, and later expanders leaned CD4+.

MiXCR, applied by TCRdb to the 5' RACE reads, yields one record per CDR3 protein. Of more than 250,000 distinct CDR3 sequences detected, under 20% appear once; the ten largest clones hold under 25%. The clonotype originates from a young man who had mild COVID-19 (a few samples of this study predate the infection). Cell type and time point are not known. This chain connects TRBV20-1 to TRBJ2-7; D not certain. Material: PBMCs or a T cell subset sorted from them (not recorded which). The CDR3 sequence: CSATWTDSYEQYF. The CDR3 nucleotides read TGCAGTGCTACCTGGACGGACTCCTACGAGCAGTACTTC.